This T cell receptor beta chain came from a study of T cell responses to AZD1222 COVID-19 vaccine. This CDR3 has 15 amino acids. Looked up from germline, CDR1 is SEHNR and CDR2 is FQNEAQ (reference sequence). The V segment lost 3 bases and the J segment 3 bases; nucleotides outside the gene matches: 7. Some clones are missing from TCRdb's copy, which holds only in-frame ones; the method was immunoSEQ multiplex PCR. This table has 150,000 or so clones, about 90% appearing once. The sample here was peripheral blood, taken 28 days after the second AZD1222 dose. V usage is TRBV7-9 and J usage is TRBJ2-5; TRBD1 matches at 7 bases. The sequence came from an adult who received the AZD1222 COVID-19 vaccine. CDR3 in amino acids: CASSLRSGTEETQYF. CDR3 nucleotide sequence: TGTGCCAGCAGCTTGAGATCCGGGACAGAAGAGACCCAGTACTTC.